This T cell receptor beta chain was obtained from a study of blood T cell repertoires in COVID-19. The wider study: COVID-19 samples from acute and convalescent phases originated in the United States, Italy and Spain. PBMCs, B-cell-depleted T cells, or T cells provided the cDNA or gDNA that made up the material.

CDR1 and CDR2 (germline): MGHRA, YSYEKL. The CDR3 extends over 16 amino acids. Trimming took 5 bases from V and 6 from J, leaving 20 bases between them. Per the authors' pipeline: Estimation of nucleated cell counts was performed using reference gene primer amplification. Measured with immunoSEQ multiplex PCR; TCRdb has only the in-frame clones, and not every one. That table gives V, J and clone size, and the DNA gave D and trimming. The table includes 230,000 or so clones, about 88% detected once. The clonotype comes from a woman in her thirties or forties who had recovered from COVID-19. V is TRBV4-1 and J is TRBJ2-1; a possible D gene is TRBD2 (5 bases). The sequenced sample was peripheral blood. The CDR3 loop reads CASSYHREEAFNEQFF. The CDR3 nucleotides are TGCGCCAGCAGCTACCACCGGGAAGAAGCTTTCAATGAGCAGTTCTTC.